Listed below are T cell receptor beta chains from one sample, sequenced in a study of technical replicates of blood from a handful of donors. Produced via immunoSEQ multiplex PCR; TCRdb's table is partial and in-frame only. This repertoire shows approximately 70,000 clones, approximately 89% found once; its top ten account for roughly 4.7%. The sample taken for sequencing was PBMCs. These receptors were collected from a human donor in good health. Some clones in this sample may be carry-over from other donors' samples. The CDR3 runs from the conserved cysteine through the conserved F or W. The order of the fields is V gene, J gene, D gene, clone size, CDR3 protein, CDR3 DNA. A D gene is named only where the DNA matches it firmly. Where a row states a size, it is once, few, many or the class of an expanded clone; other rows omit it.

v_call: TRBV6-4; j_call: TRBJ1-4; d_call: .; clone_size: .; cdr3_aa: CASSEFGTRRDGANEKLFF; cdr3_nt: TGTGCCAGCAGTGAATTTGGTACTCGCCGTGATGGAGCTAATGAAAAACTGTTTTTT
v_call: TRBV5-5; j_call: TRBJ1-1; d_call: TRBD1; clone_size: .; cdr3_aa: CASSGGTANTEAFF; cdr3_nt: TGTGCCAGCAGCGGGGGGACAGCGAACACTGAAGCTTTCTTT
v_call: TRBV7-2; j_call: TRBJ1-2; d_call: .; clone_size: .; cdr3_aa: CASSPRTAVNYGYTF; cdr3_nt: TGTGCCAGCAGCCCGCGGACAGCAGTCAACTATGGCTACACCTTC
v_call: TRBV4-3; j_call: TRBJ1-6; d_call: TRBD1; clone_size: .; cdr3_aa: CASSQVANRGADSPLHF; cdr3_nt: TGCGCCAGCAGCCAAGTCGCCAACAGGGGAGCGGATTCACCCCTCCACTTT
v_call: TRBV6-5; j_call: TRBJ2-7; d_call: .; clone_size: .; cdr3_aa: CASSYLDNPYEQYF; cdr3_nt: TGTGCCAGCAGTTACTTGGACAACCCCTACGAGCAGTACTTC
v_call: TRBV4-3; j_call: TRBJ2-1; d_call: TRBD2; clone_size: .; cdr3_aa: CASSPGGSGLMNQQFF; cdr3_nt: TGCGCCAGCAGCCCCGGGGGGTCGGGACTAATGAATCAGCAGTTCTTC
v_call: TRBV10-3; j_call: TRBJ1-5; d_call: .; clone_size: .; cdr3_aa: CAISASGGDNQPQHF; cdr3_nt: TGTGCCATCAGTGCCTCGGGGGGCGACAATCAGCCCCAGCATTTT
v_call: TRBV15; j_call: TRBJ1-3; d_call: .; clone_size: .; cdr3_aa: CATSRDRVSGNTIYF; cdr3_nt: TGTGCCACCAGCAGAGACAGGGTCTCTGGAAACACCATATATTTT
v_call: TRBV9; j_call: TRBJ2-6; d_call: .; clone_size: once; cdr3_aa: CASSVGGQLMSGANVLTF; cdr3_nt: TGTGCCAGCAGCGTAGGAGGGCAGCTTATGTCTGGGGCCAACGTCCTGACTTTC
v_call: TRBV11-2; j_call: TRBJ2-1; d_call: TRBD2; clone_size: .; cdr3_aa: CASSKKRGYNEQFF; cdr3_nt: TGTGCCAGCAGCAAGAAGCGGGGGTACAATGAGCAGTTCTTC
v_call: TRBV7-2; j_call: TRBJ1-1; d_call: .; clone_size: .; cdr3_aa: CASSFGGNTEAFF; cdr3_nt: TGTGCCAGCAGCTTCGGAGGGAACACTGAAGCTTTCTTT
v_call: TRBV5-5; j_call: TRBJ2-7; d_call: .; clone_size: .; cdr3_aa: CASSLVWGPNEQYF; cdr3_nt: TGTGCCAGCAGCTTGGTATGGGGGCCGAACGAGCAGTACTTC
v_call: TRBV7-2; j_call: TRBJ1-2; d_call: .; clone_size: .; cdr3_aa: CASRGGVYGYTF; cdr3_nt: TGTGCCAGCAGAGGGGGAGTCTATGGCTACACCTTC
v_call: TRBV7-2; j_call: TRBJ2-1; d_call: .; clone_size: .; cdr3_aa: CASSLRLVVNEQFF; cdr3_nt: TGTGCCAGCAGCTTAAGACTAGTCGTTAATGAGCAGTTCTTC
v_call: TRBV4-3; j_call: TRBJ2-7; d_call: .; clone_size: .; cdr3_aa: CASSQALPHRELAYEQYF; cdr3_nt: TGCGCCAGCAGCCAAGCCCTACCGCACAGGGAGTTGGCCTACGAGCAGTACTTC
v_call: TRBV5-6; j_call: TRBJ2-5; d_call: TRBD1; clone_size: .; cdr3_aa: CASSLLGQGHQETQYF; cdr3_nt: TGTGCCAGCAGCTTATTAGGACAGGGGCATCAAGAGACCCAGTACTTC
v_call: TRBV7-2; j_call: TRBJ2-7; d_call: TRBD2; clone_size: .; cdr3_aa: CASSWLAGGPYEQYF; cdr3_nt: TGTGCCAGCAGCTGGCTAGCGGGAGGGCCCTACGAGCAGTACTTC
v_call: TRBV4-2; j_call: TRBJ2-3; d_call: TRBD2; clone_size: .; cdr3_aa: CASRYGTSLVTDTQYF; cdr3_nt: TGTGCCAGCAGATACGGGACTAGCCTCGTCACAGATACGCAGTATTTT
v_call: TRBV27; j_call: TRBJ2-7; d_call: .; clone_size: .; cdr3_aa: CASRAGSLHSEQYF; cdr3_nt: TGTGCCAGCAGAGCCGGTAGTCTCCATTCGGAGCAGTACTTC
v_call: TRBV2; j_call: TRBJ2-7; d_call: TRBD2; clone_size: .; cdr3_aa: CASSELAGSTYEQYF; cdr3_nt: TGTGCCAGCAGTGAATTAGCGGGGTCCACCTACGAGCAGTACTTC
v_call: TRBV7-2; j_call: TRBJ2-3; d_call: TRBD2; clone_size: .; cdr3_aa: CASLRAGTSGFTDTQYF; cdr3_nt: TGTGCCAGCCTAAGGGCCGGGACTAGCGGGTTCACAGATACGCAGTATTTT
v_call: TRBV19; j_call: TRBJ2-7; d_call: .; clone_size: .; cdr3_aa: CASSSEQGYEQYF; cdr3_nt: TGTGCCAGTAGTAGCGAACAGGGTTACGAGCAGTACTTC
v_call: TRBV10-1; j_call: TRBJ2-1; d_call: .; clone_size: .; cdr3_aa: CASSEDSFNNEQFF; cdr3_nt: TGCGCCAGCAGTGAGGATAGTTTTAACAATGAGCAGTTCTTC
v_call: TRBV6-1; j_call: TRBJ1-5; d_call: .; clone_size: .; cdr3_aa: CASRRTVGNQPQHF; cdr3_nt: TGTGCCAGCAGACGGACAGTCGGCAATCAGCCCCAGCATTTT
v_call: TRBV5-1; j_call: TRBJ1-2; d_call: .; clone_size: .; cdr3_aa: CASSFGSANYGYTF; cdr3_nt: TGCGCCAGCAGCTTCGGCAGCGCTAACTATGGCTACACCTTC
v_call: TRBV5-1; j_call: TRBJ2-7; d_call: TRBD1; clone_size: .; cdr3_aa: CASSLVGQGRDEQYF; cdr3_nt: TGCGCCAGCAGCTTGGTAGGACAGGGAAGAGACGAGCAGTACTTC
v_call: TRBV5-6; j_call: TRBJ2-6; d_call: .; clone_size: .; cdr3_aa: CASSTRQVQSSGANVLTF; cdr3_nt: TGTGCCAGCAGCACAAGACAGGTCCAGAGCTCTGGGGCCAACGTCCTGACTTTC
v_call: TRBV23-1; j_call: TRBJ1-3; d_call: TRBD1; clone_size: .; cdr3_aa: CASSQRDRSTGNTIYF; cdr3_nt: TGCGCCAGCAGTCAACGGGACAGGAGTACGGGAAACACCATATATTTT
v_call: TRBV10-3; j_call: TRBJ2-5; d_call: TRBD1; clone_size: .; cdr3_aa: CAIRDRGRETQYF; cdr3_nt: TGTGCCATCAGAGACAGGGGGCGCGAGACCCAGTACTTC
v_call: TRBV5-1; j_call: TRBJ2-1; d_call: TRBD2; clone_size: .; cdr3_aa: CASSWAGLAGSNEQFF; cdr3_nt: TGCGCCAGCAGCTGGGCAGGACTAGCGGGGAGCAATGAGCAGTTCTTC
v_call: TRBV9; j_call: TRBJ2-3; d_call: .; clone_size: .; cdr3_aa: CASSPRLLRDTQYF; cdr3_nt: TGTGCCAGCAGCCCCCGACTACTCCGGGATACGCAGTATTTT
v_call: TRBV12-5; j_call: TRBJ2-2; d_call: TRBD2; clone_size: .; cdr3_aa: CASGLVLVAGGSNTGELFF; cdr3_nt: TGTGCTAGTGGTTTGGTACTGGTAGCGGGGGGGTCGAACACCGGGGAGCTGTTTTTT
v_call: TRBV29-1; j_call: TRBJ2-1; d_call: .; clone_size: .; cdr3_aa: CSVAVYNEQFF; cdr3_nt: TGCAGCGTTGCCGTATACAATGAGCAGTTCTTC
v_call: TRBV29-1; j_call: TRBJ2-3; d_call: TRBD2; clone_size: .; cdr3_aa: CSVGITSGRPDTQYF; cdr3_nt: TGCAGCGTGGGGATTACTAGCGGGCGCCCAGATACGCAGTATTTT
v_call: TRBV30; j_call: TRBJ1-5; d_call: .; clone_size: .; cdr3_aa: CAWSGRSNQPQHF; cdr3_nt: TGTGCCTGGAGTGGGAGGAGCAATCAGCCCCAGCATTTT
v_call: TRBV30; j_call: TRBJ1-2; d_call: .; clone_size: .; cdr3_aa: CAWSASRGGYTF; cdr3_nt: TGTGCCTGGAGTGCTTCAAGGGGTGGCTACACCTTC
v_call: TRBV5-1; j_call: TRBJ2-7; d_call: .; clone_size: .; cdr3_aa: CASSSPVPPYEQYF; cdr3_nt: TGCGCCAGCAGCTCCCCGGTTCCGCCCTACGAGCAGTACTTC
v_call: TRBV14; j_call: TRBJ1-2; d_call: .; clone_size: .; cdr3_aa: CASSQVPGANYGYTF; cdr3_nt: TGTGCCAGCAGCCAAGTTCCAGGGGCGAACTATGGCTACACCTTC
v_call: TRBV27; j_call: TRBJ2-3; d_call: TRBD2; clone_size: .; cdr3_aa: CASRQGLAGAGTDTQYF; cdr3_nt: TGTGCCAGCAGACAGGGACTAGCGGGAGCCGGCACAGATACGCAGTATTTT
v_call: TRBV29-1; j_call: TRBJ2-1; d_call: TRBD2; clone_size: .; cdr3_aa: CSVLLAGVSYNEQFF; cdr3_nt: TGCAGCGTTCTGCTAGCGGGAGTTTCCTACAATGAGCAGTTCTTC
v_call: TRBV10-3; j_call: TRBJ1-5; d_call: TRBD1; clone_size: .; cdr3_aa: CAISSSQGQLNQPQHF; cdr3_nt: TGTGCCATCAGTTCCTCCCAGGGACAGCTTAATCAGCCCCAGCATTTT
v_call: TRBV6-6; j_call: TRBJ2-2; d_call: .; clone_size: .; cdr3_aa: CASSYSLLTGELFF; cdr3_nt: TGTGCCAGCAGTTACTCTCTTCTCACCGGGGAGCTGTTTTTT
v_call: TRBV6-5; j_call: TRBJ2-5; d_call: .; clone_size: once; cdr3_aa: CASSYAREETQYF; cdr3_nt: TGTGCCAGCAGTTACGCGAGAGAAGAGACCCAGTACTTC
v_call: TRBV7-2; j_call: TRBJ1-2; d_call: .; clone_size: .; cdr3_aa: CASSRGGNYGYTF; cdr3_nt: TGTGCCAGCAGCAGAGGGGGTAACTATGGCTACACCTTC
v_call: TRBV7-2; j_call: TRBJ1-6; d_call: TRBD1; clone_size: once; cdr3_aa: CASSSSGQSNSPLHF; cdr3_nt: TGTGCCAGCAGCTCATCGGGACAGTCTAATTCACCCCTCCACTTT
v_call: TRBV15; j_call: TRBJ2-7; d_call: TRBD1; clone_size: .; cdr3_aa: CATSSSPGTGYVYEQYF; cdr3_nt: TGTGCCACCAGCAGTAGCCCCGGGACAGGGTACGTCTACGAGCAGTACTTC
v_call: TRBV7-8; j_call: TRBJ2-1; d_call: .; clone_size: .; cdr3_aa: CASSLAGSGGEQFF; cdr3_nt: TGTGCCAGCAGCTTAGCCGGGAGCGGAGGTGAGCAGTTCTTC
v_call: TRBV4-3; j_call: TRBJ2-1; d_call: .; clone_size: .; cdr3_aa: CASSHRLYQDNEQFF; cdr3_nt: TGCGCCAGCAGCCATAGACTATATCAGGACAATGAGCAGTTCTTC
v_call: TRBV19; j_call: TRBJ1-1; d_call: TRBD1; clone_size: .; cdr3_aa: CASRNRGQGVEAFF; cdr3_nt: TGTGCCAGCCGGAACAGGGGCCAAGGGGTAGAAGCTTTCTTT